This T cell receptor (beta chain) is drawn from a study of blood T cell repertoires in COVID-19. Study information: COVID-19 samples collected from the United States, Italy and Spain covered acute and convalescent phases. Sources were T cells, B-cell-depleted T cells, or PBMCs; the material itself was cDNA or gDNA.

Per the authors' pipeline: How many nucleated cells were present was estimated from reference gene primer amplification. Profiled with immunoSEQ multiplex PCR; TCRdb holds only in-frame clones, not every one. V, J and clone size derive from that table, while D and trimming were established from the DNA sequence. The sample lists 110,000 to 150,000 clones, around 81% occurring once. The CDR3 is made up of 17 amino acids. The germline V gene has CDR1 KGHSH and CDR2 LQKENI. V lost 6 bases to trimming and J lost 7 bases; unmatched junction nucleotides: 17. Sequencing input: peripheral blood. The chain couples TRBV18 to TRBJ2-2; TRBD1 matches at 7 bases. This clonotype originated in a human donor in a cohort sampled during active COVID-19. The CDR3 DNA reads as TGTGCCAGCTCGCTTAGAAAAGGACAGGACCCTGGCGGGGAGCTGTTTTTT. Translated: CASSLRKGQDPGGELFF.